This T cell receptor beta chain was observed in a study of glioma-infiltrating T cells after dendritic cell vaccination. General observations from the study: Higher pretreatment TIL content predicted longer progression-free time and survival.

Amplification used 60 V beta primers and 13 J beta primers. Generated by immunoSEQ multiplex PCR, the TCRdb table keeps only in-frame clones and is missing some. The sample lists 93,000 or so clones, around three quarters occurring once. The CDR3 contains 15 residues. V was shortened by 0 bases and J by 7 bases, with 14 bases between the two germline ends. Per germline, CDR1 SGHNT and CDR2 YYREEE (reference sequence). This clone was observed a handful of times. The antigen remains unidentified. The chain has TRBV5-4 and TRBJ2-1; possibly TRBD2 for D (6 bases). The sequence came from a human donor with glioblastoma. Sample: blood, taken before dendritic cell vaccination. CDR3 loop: CASSLDGSGINEQFF. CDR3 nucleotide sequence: TGTGCCAGCAGCTTGGATGGTAGCGGTATTAATGAGCAGTTCTTC.